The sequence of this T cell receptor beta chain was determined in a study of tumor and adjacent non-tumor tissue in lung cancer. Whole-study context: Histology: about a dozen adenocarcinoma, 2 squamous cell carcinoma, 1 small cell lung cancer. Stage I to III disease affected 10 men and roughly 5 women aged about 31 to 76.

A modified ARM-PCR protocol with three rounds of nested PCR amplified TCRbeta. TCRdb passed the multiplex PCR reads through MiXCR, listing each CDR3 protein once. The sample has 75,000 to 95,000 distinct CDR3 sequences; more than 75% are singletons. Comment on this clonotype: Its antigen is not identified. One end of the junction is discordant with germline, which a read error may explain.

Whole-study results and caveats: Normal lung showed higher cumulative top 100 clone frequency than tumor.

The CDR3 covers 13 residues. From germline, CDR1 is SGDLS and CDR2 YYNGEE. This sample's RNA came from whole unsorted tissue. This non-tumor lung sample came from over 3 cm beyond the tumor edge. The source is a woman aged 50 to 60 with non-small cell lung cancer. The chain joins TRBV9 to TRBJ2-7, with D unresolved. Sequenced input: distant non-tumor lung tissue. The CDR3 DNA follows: TGTGCCGGCAGCGTAGATGAGTCCTACGAGCAGTACTTC. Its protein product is CAGSVDESYEQYF.